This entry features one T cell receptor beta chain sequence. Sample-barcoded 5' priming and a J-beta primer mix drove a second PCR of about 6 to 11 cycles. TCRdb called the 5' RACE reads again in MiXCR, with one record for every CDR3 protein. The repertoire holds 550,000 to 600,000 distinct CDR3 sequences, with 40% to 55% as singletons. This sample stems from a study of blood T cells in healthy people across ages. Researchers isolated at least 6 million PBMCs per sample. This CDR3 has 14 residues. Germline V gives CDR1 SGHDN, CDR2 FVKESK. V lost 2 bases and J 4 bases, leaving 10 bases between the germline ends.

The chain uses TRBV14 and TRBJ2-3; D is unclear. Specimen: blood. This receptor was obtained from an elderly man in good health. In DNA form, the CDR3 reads TGTGCCAGCAGCCAAAATCTGGGCCCAGATACGCAGTATTTT. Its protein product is CASSQNLGPDTQYF.